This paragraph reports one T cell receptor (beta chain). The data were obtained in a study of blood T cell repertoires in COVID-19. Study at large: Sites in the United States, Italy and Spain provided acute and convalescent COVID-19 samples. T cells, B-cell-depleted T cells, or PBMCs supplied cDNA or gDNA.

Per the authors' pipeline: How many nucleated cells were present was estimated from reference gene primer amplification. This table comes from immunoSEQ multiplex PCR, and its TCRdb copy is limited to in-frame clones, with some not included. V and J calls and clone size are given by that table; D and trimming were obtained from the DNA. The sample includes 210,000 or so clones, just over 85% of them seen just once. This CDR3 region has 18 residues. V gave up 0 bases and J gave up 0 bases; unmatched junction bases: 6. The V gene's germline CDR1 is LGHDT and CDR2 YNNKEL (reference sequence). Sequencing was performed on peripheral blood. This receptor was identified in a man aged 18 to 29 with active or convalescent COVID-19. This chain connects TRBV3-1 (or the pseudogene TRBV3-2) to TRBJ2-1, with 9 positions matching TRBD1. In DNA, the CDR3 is TGTGCCAGCAGCCAAGAAGGGACAGGGATGAGCTCCTACAATGAGCAGTTCTTC. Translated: CASSQEGTGMSSYNEQFF.